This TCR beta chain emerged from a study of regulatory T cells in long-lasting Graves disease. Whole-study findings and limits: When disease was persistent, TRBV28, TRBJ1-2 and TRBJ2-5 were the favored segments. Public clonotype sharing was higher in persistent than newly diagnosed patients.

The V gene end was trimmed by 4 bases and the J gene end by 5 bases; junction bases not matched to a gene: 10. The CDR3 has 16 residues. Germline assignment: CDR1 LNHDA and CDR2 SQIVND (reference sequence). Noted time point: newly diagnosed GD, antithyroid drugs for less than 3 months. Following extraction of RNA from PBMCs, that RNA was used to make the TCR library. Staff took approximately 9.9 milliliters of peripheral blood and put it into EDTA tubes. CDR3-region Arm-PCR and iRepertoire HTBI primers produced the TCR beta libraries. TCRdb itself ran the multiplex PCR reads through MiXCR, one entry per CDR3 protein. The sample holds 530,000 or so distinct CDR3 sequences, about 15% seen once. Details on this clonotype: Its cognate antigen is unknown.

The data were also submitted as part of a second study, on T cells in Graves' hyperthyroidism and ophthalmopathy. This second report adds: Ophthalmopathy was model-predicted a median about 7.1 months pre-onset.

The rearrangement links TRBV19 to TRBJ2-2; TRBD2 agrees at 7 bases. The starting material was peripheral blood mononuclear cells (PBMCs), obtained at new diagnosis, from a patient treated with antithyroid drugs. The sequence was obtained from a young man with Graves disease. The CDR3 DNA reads TGTGCCAGTAGTAACGCCCTAGCGGAGCGTACCGGGGAGCTGTTTTTT. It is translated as CASSNALAERTGELFF.